These 8 T cell receptor beta chains share one sample of origin, sequenced in a study of blood T cell repertoires in COVID-19. Using immunoSEQ multiplex PCR, the repertoire was profiled, and TCRdb retains in-frame clones only, with some absent. The data hold about 120,000 clones, with roughly 76% observed a single time. Sample: peripheral blood. These receptors all come from a human donor in a cohort sampled during active COVID-19.

Only one count was recorded for this clone. V is TRBV5-6 and J is TRBJ2-1; 9 positions match TRBD2. CDR1 is SGHDT, CDR2 YYEEEE, per germline. V shed 8 bases and J 7 bases; nucleotides not matched to a gene: 10. The CDR3 runs to 14 residues. The CDR3 region has the DNA TGTGCCAGTGTAACGCGGGGGGGCATGAATGAGCAGTTCTTC. Protein: CASVTRGGMNEQFF. Supplemented by reference TRBV5-6 and TRBJ2-1, the full variable domain reads DAGVTQSPTHLIKTRGQQVTLRCSPKSGHDTVSWYQQALGQGPQFIFQYYEEEERQRGNFPDRFSGHQFPNYSSELNVNALLLGDSALYLCASVTRGGMNEQFFGPGTRLTVL.

This chain connects TRBV27 to TRBJ1-6, with D perhaps TRBD1 (5 bases). V lost 6 bases and J 3 bases, leaving 15 bases between the germline ends. The germline CDR1 and CDR2 sequences are MNHEY and SMNVEV (reference sequence). CDR3 length: 16 residues. The CDR3, as DNA: TGTGCCAGCAGCCCGGGACTGGGCTTCTATAATTCACCCCTCCACTTT. This gives the protein CASSPGLGFYNSPLHF.

The rearrangement uses TRBV6-5 and TRBJ2-5; D unclear. V was trimmed by 3 bases and J by 3 bases, leaving 8 bases between them. The CDR3 loop spans 13 amino acids. Germline CDR1 and CDR2: MNHEY and SVGAGI. As DNA, the CDR3 is TGTGCCAGCAGTTATCTAGGTGAAGAGACCCAGTACTTC. This gives the protein CASSYLGEETQYF.

The rearrangement uses TRBV21-1 and TRBJ1-4. TRBV21-1 is listed as a pseudogene. CDR3 size: 16 residues. The CDR3 sequence is CASSKAIIGGNEKLFF. In nucleotides, the CDR3 is TGTGCCAGCAGCAAAGCCATCATCGGCGGTAACGAAAAACTGTTTTTT.

The CDR3 sequence: CASNGQGSVEQYF. DNA for the CDR3: TGTGCCAGCAACGGACAGGGATCGGTCGAGCAGTACTTC. The rearrangement uses TRBV6-5 and TRBJ2-7; 8 nucleotides match TRBD1. Unmatched junction bases numbered 8, after V lost 7 bases and J lost 6 bases. The germline gives CDR1 MNHEY, CDR2 SVGAGI. The CDR3 length is 13 residues.

The V and J genes are TRBV24-1 and TRBJ2-2; 9 nucleotides match TRBD1. This CDR3 has 16 amino acids. Germline CDR1 and CDR2: KGHDR and SFDVKD. J was trimmed by 5 bases and V by 4 bases; bases with no gene match: 7. CDR3 nucleotides: TGTGCCACCAGTGACCCGGACAGGGGCTTTACCGGGGAGCTGTTTTTT. Protein sequence: CATSDPDRGFTGELFF.

The V and J genes are TRBV5-1 and TRBJ2-7; TRBD1 is a possible D gene (6 bases). This CDR3 spans 14 amino acids. Trimming removed 4 bases from V and 3 bases from J, with 14 bases in between. Germline CDR1 reads SGHRS; CDR2 reads YFSETQ. CDR3 sequence reads: CASSPQGQDYEQYF. DNA for the CDR3: TGCGCCAGCAGCCCCCAGGGACAAGACTACGAGCAGTACTTC.

The V and J genes are TRBV7-2 and TRBJ2-7; unclear D gene. This CDR3 is 14 amino acids long. Germline V CDR1 and CDR2: SGHTA, FQGNSA. Trimming left V 0 bases short and J 0 bases short, with 6 bases between. The CDR3 loop reads CASSLAWSSYEQYF. As DNA, the CDR3 is TGTGCCAGCAGCTTAGCATGGAGCTCCTACGAGCAGTACTTC.